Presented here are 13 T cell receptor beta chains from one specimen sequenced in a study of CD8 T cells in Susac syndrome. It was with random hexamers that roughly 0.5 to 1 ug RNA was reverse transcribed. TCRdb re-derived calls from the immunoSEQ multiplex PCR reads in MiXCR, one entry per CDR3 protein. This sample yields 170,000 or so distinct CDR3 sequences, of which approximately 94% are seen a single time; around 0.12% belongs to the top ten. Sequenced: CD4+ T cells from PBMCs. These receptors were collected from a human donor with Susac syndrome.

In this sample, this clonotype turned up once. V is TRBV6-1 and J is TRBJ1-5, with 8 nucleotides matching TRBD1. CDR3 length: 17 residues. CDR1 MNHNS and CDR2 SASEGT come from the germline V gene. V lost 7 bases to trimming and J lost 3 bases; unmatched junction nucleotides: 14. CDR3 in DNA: TGTGCCAGCACCTACCTGAGGGGGACAGGAGTCAATCAGCCCCAGCATTTT. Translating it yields CASTYLRGTGVNQPQHF.

CDR3 in amino acids: CASSARDRGLRDEQFF. DNA for the CDR3: TGTGCCAGCAGCGCCCGAGACAGGGGGCTTAGGGATGAGCAGTTCTTC. This chain joins TRBV9 and TRBJ2-1; 10 bases match TRBD1. Germline loops: CDR1 SGDLS, CDR2 YYNGEE. The CDR3 runs to 16 residues. J lost 8 bases, V lost 3 bases, and 11 bases had no gene match.

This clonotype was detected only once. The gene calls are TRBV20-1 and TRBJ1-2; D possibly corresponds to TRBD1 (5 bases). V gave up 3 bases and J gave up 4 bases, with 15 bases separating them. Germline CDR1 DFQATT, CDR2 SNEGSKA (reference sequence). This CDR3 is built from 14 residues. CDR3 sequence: CSASSRQPSYGYTF. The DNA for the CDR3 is TGCAGTGCTAGCTCTCGACAGCCTTCCTATGGCTACACCTTC.

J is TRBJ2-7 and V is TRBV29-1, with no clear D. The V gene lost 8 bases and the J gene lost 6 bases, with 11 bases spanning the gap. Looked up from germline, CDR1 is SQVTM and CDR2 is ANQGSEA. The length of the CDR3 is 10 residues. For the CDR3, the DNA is TGCAGCCCACTGACCCGCGAGCAGTACGTC. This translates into CSPLTREQYV.

CDR3 sequence reads: CATSREGLGREQFF. CDR3 DNA: TGTGCCACCAGCAGAGAAGGACTGGGGAGAGAGCAGTTCTTC. The rearrangement links TRBV15 to TRBJ2-1; D possibly corresponds to TRBD2 (5 bases). Per germline, CDR1 LNHNV and CDR2 YYDKDF (reference sequence). CDR3 length: 14 residues. The V end lost 0 bases, the J end lost 10 bases, and 13 bases lay between the germline ends.

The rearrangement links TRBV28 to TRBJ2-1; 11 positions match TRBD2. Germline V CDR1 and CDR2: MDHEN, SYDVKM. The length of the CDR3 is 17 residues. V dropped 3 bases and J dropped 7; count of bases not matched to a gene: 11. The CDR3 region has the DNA TGTGCCAGCAGTTTCAGTACTAGCGGGAGTCGGAGGAATGAGCAGTTCTTC. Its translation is CASSFSTSGSRRNEQFF.

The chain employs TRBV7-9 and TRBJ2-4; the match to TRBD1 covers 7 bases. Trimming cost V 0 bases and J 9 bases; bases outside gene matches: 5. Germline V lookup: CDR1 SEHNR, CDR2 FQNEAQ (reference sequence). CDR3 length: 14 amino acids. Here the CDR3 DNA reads TGTGCCAGCAGCTTAGCGAGACAGGGCGCCATTCAGTACTTC. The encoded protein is CASSLARQGAIQYF.

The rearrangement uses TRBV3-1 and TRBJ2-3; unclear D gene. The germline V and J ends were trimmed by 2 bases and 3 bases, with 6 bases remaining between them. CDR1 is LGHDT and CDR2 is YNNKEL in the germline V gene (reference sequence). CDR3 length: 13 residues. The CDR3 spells CASSQFVTDTQYF. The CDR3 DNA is TGTGCCAGCAGCCAATTTGTTACAGATACGCAGTATTTT.

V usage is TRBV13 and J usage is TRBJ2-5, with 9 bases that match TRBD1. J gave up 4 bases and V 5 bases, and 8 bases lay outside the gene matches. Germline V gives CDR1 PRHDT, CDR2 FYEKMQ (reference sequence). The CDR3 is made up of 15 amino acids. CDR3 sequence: CASSRENRGPETQYF. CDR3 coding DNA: TGTGCCAGCAGCAGAGAGAACAGGGGGCCAGAGACCCAGTACTTC.

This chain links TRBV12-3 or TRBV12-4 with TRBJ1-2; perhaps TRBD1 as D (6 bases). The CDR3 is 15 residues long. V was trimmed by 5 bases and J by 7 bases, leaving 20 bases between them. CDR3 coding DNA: TGTGCCAGCAGTCTTTCGGACAGCATGATAAGTGGCTACACCTTC. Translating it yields CASSLSDSMISGYTF.

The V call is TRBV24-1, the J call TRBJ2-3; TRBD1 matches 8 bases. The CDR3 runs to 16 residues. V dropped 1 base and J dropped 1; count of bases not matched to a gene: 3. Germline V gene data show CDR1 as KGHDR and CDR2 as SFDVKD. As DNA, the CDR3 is TGTGCCACCAGTGATTTCAGGGGGCTACGCACAGATACGCAGTATTTT. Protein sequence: CATSDFRGLRTDTQYF.

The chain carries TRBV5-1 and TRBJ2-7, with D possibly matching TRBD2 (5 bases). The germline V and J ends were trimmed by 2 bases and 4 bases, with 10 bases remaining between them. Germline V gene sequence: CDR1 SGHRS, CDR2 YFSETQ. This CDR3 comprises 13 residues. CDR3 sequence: CASSFREGYEQYF. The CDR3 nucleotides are TGCGCCAGCAGCTTCCGGGAAGGGTACGAGCAGTACTTC. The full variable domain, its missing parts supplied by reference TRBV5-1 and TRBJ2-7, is KAGVTQTPRYLIKTRGQQVTLSCSPISGHRSVSWYQQTPGQGLQFLFEYFSETQRNKGNFPGRFSGRQFSNSRSEMNVSTLELGDSALYLCASSFREGYEQYFGPGTRLTVT.

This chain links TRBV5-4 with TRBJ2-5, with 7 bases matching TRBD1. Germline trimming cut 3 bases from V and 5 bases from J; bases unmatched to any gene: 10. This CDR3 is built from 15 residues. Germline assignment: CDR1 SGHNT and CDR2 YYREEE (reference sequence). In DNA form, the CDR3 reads TGTGCCAGCAGCTCACCTAAAAAACAGGGGGAGACCCAGTACTTC. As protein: CASSSPKKQGETQYF.